One TCR beta chain is described in this entry. Germline values: CDR1 MDHEN, CDR2 SYDVKM. The CDR3 runs 15 residues. V lost 4 bases, J lost 3 bases, and 12 bases lay in between. TCRdb passed the RT-PCR reads through MiXCR, listing each CDR3 protein once. This sample has about 680,000 distinct CDR3 sequences; approximately 14% occur once, and the top ten carry 3.6%. The TCR comes from a female donor in good health, serving as a healthy control. The J gene is TRBJ2-2, the V gene TRBV28, with D possibly matching TRBD2 (5 bases). Material for sequencing was memory CD4+ T cells from blood. DNA for the CDR3: TGTGCCAGCAGTTGGAGCGGCAGTCACACCGGGGAGCTGTTTTTT. Translated: CASSWSGSHTGELFF.